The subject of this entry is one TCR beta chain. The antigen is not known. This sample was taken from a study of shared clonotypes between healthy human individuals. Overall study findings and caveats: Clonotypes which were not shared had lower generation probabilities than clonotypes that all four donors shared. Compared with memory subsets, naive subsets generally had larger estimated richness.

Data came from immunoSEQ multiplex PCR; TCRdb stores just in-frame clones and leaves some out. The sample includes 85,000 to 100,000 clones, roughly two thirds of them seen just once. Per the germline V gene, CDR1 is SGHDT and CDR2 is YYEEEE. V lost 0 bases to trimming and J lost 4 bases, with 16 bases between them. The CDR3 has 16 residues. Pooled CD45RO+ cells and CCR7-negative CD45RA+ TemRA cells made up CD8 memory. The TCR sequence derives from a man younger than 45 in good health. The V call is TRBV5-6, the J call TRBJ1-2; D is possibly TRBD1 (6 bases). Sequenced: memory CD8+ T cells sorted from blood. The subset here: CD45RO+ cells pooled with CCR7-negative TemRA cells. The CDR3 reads CASSLAGFQGSYGYTF. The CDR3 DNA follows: TGTGCCAGCAGCTTGGCCGGGTTTCAGGGGTCCTATGGCTACACCTTC.